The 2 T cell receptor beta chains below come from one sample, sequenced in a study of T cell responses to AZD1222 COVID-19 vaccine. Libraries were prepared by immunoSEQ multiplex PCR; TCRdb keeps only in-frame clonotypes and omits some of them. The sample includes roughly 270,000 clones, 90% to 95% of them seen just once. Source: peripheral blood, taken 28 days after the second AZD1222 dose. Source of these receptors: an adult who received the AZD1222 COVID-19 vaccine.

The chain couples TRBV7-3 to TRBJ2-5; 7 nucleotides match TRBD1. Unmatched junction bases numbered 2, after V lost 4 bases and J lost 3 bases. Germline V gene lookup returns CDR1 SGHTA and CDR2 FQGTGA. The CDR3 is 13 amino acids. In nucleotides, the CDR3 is TGTGCCAGCAGCTGGGGACAGAAAGAGACCCAGTACTTC. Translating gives CASSWGQKETQYF.

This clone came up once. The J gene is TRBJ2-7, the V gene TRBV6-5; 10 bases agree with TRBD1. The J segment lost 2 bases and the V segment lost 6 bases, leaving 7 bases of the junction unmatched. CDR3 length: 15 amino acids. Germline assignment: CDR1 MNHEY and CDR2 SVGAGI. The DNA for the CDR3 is TGTGCCAGCAGGTTGACAGGGGGCCAGACCTACGAGCAGTACTTC. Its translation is CASRLTGGQTYEQYF.